Below, 23 T cell receptor beta chains from the same sample are listed, as sequenced in a study of blood T cell repertoires in COVID-19. The protocol was immunoSEQ multiplex PCR, while the TCRdb copy is restricted to in-frame clones and leaves out a portion. There are around 89,000 clones in the sample; nearly 90% occur only once, and approximately 9.3% lies in the top ten. Material for sequencing was peripheral blood. The receptor source for this set is a man aged 50-60 years with acute or convalescent COVID-19.

The V gene is TRBV6-5, the J gene TRBJ1-1, with TRBD1 as a possible D gene (5 bases). Germline V gene data show CDR1 as MNHEY and CDR2 as SVGAGI. This CDR3 has 14 residues. Trimming removed 7 bases at V and 6 bases at J, with 18 bases between. As DNA, the CDR3 is TGTGCCAGCACTACGCCCGGGGGGGTCTCTGAAGCTTTCTTT. Amino acid sequence: CASTTPGGVSEAFF.

The chain has TRBV11-2 and TRBJ1-5, with 7 bases matching TRBD1. This CDR3 is 14 amino acids long. Germline values: CDR1 SGHAT, CDR2 FQNNGV. Trimming took 2 bases from V and 5 from J; bases not matched to a gene: 3. The CDR3 protein is CASSLTQGDQPQHF. CDR3 DNA sequence: TGTGCCAGCAGCTTAACCCAGGGGGATCAGCCCCAGCATTTT.

This chain joins TRBV9 and TRBJ2-7; TRBD2 aligns across 12 bases. The CDR3 is 14 amino acids. With V trimmed by 3 bases and J by 6 bases, 4 bases remained unmatched. Germline V gives CDR1 SGDLS, CDR2 YYNGEE. The CDR3 DNA reads as TGTGCCAGCAGCGCTAGCGGGGGGGCCCGCGAGCAGTACTTC. Its protein product is CASSASGGAREQYF.

This sequence joins TRBV7-3 and TRBJ2-4; 10 nucleotides align to TRBD2. Germline V gene data show CDR1 as SGHTA and CDR2 as FQGTGA. The trim removed 5 bases at V and 1 base at J, leaving 8 bases unmatched. The length of the CDR3 is 17 residues. The CDR3 sequence is CASSPGTSDKAKNIQYF. DNA for the CDR3: TGTGCCAGCAGCCCAGGGACTAGCGATAAGGCCAAAAACATTCAGTACTTC.

The chain couples TRBV4-1 to TRBJ1-4; perhaps TRBD1 as D (6 bases). The length of the CDR3 is 17 residues. Germline V gene data show CDR1 as MGHRA and CDR2 as YSYEKL. The germline V and J ends were trimmed by 4 bases and 6 bases, with 21 bases remaining between them. The CDR3 coding sequence is TGCGCCAGCAGCCCCCCCCGCAAGACAGGAGGTGATGAAAAACTGTTTTTT. This translates into CASSPPRKTGGDEKLFF.

The chain uses TRBV6-1 and TRBJ2-7; perhaps TRBD2 as D (7 bases). CDR1 MNHNS and CDR2 SASEGT come from the germline V gene. This CDR3 is 16 amino acids long. The V end lost 4 bases, the J end lost 2 bases, and 18 bases lay between the germline ends. CDR3 in DNA: TGTGCCAGCAGTGGCCTTGGGGGGGCGAAAGCCTACGAGCAGTACTTC. Encoded protein: CASSGLGGAKAYEQYF.

CDR3 nucleotide sequence: TGTGCCAGCACCAGGACCGGGGAGCTGTTTTTT. This sequence encodes CASTRTGELFF. V is TRBV11-2 and J is TRBJ2-2; D is unresolved. Germline V lookup: CDR1 SGHAT, CDR2 FQNNGV. There are 11 residues in the CDR3. V lost 7 bases and J lost 5, with 5 bases in between.

Remarks on this clone: The junction does not match germline at one end; this may be a read error. The V call is TRBV2, the J call TRBJ1-4; 7 positions match TRBD1. The CDR3 covers 16 residues. The germline gives CDR1 SNHLY, CDR2 FYNNEI. The CDR3 sequence is CAGRGGRYPNNEKLFF. Here the CDR3 DNA reads TGTGCCGGCAGGGGGGGGAGGTACCCCAATAATGAAAAACTGTTTTTT.

The rearrangement uses TRBV5-8 and TRBJ1-1; 10 bases map to TRBD1. The CDR3 has 15 amino acids. Looked up from germline, CDR1 is SGHTS and CDR2 is YDEGEE. V shed 0 bases, J shed 10 bases, and the junction held 9 bases outside the gene matches. For the CDR3, the DNA is TGTGCCAGCAGCTTGGCCGGGACAGGGGTAAAGGGAGCTTTCTTT. This encodes CASSLAGTGVKGAFF. Full variable domain (missing parts from reference TRBV5-8 and TRBJ1-1): EAGVTQSPTHLIKTRGQQATLRCSPISGHTSVYWYQQALGLGLQFLLWYDEGEERNRGNFPPRFSGRQFPNYSSELNVNALELEDSALYLCASSLAGTGVKGAFFGQGTRLTVV.

This chain uses TRBV3-1 (or the pseudogene TRBV3-2) with TRBJ1-1, with D tentatively TRBD1 (6 bases). The CDR3 runs to 16 residues. The ends were cut back, 0 bases at V and 6 bases at J, with 17 bases in the middle. Germline loops: CDR1 LGHDT, CDR2 YNNKEL (reference sequence). This chain's CDR3 is CASSQDFGGAKSEAFF. CDR3 DNA: TGTGCCAGCAGCCAAGATTTTGGGGGGGCGAAATCTGAAGCTTTCTTT.

The V call is TRBV18, the J call TRBJ2-1, with a weak D call TRBD2 (6 bases). CDR1 and CDR2 from the germline V gene are KGHSH and LQKENI. This CDR3 spans 14 amino acids. Trimming removed 1 base at V and 4 bases at J, with 8 bases between. The CDR3 protein is CASSPQREYNEQFF. As DNA, the CDR3 is TGTGCCAGCTCACCACAACGGGAGTACAATGAGCAGTTCTTC.

V usage is TRBV5-4 and J usage is TRBJ1-2; 9 bases are a match to TRBD1. Germline CDR1 SGHNT, CDR2 YYREEE (reference sequence). V trimming: 7 bases; J trimming: 3 bases; junction bases outside the gene matches: 4. The CDR3 sequence is 13 residues long. The DNA for the CDR3 is TGTGCCAGCCGGAGGACAGGGGACTATGGCTACACCTTC. This gives the protein CASRRTGDYGYTF.

The J gene is TRBJ1-3, the V gene TRBV6-6; the D gene is possibly TRBD1 (6 bases). The CDR3 is 14 amino acids. V dropped 8 bases and J dropped 0 bases, with 11 bases sitting between them. Germline V lookup: CDR1 MNHNY, CDR2 SVGAGI (reference sequence). The CDR3 loop is CASRWTASGNTIYF. CDR3 sequence (DNA): TGTGCCAGCCGGTGGACAGCCTCTGGAAACACCATATATTTT.

The chain carries TRBV10-3 and TRBJ1-1; TRBD1 aligns across 8 bases. Germline CDR1 ENHRY, CDR2 SYGVKD. V shed 10 bases and J 0 bases; nucleotides not matched to a gene: 7. The CDR3 is 14 amino acids. In nucleotides, the CDR3 is TGTGCCACCCGGCGACAGGGGTTGAACACTGAAGCTTTCTTT. Amino acids: CATRRQGLNTEAFF.

This clone occurred a few times. The rearrangement uses TRBV10-1 and TRBJ2-7, with 8 nucleotides matching TRBD2. V trimming: 2 bases; J trimming: 12 bases; junction bases outside the gene matches: 9. The CDR3 is 13 amino acids. CDR1 and CDR2 (germline): WNHNN, SYGVQD (reference sequence). The CDR3 DNA reads as TGCGCCAGCAGTGAGGAGACTAGCGACCTTCCGTACGTC. Amino acids: CASSEETSDLPYV.

This chain links TRBV7-8 with TRBJ2-1, with 7 nucleotides matching TRBD2. In germline, CDR1 is SGHVS, CDR2 FQNEAQ. Trimming took 5 bases from V and 0 from J; bases not matched to a gene: 10. The CDR3 is made up of 17 amino acids. CDR3 amino acids: CASSRLLGGSSYNEQFF. The CDR3 coding sequence is TGTGCCAGCAGCCGACTACTCGGGGGGAGCTCCTACAATGAGCAGTTCTTC.

The chain joins TRBV5-1 to TRBJ2-2, with a tentative D call TRBD2 (6 bases). This CDR3 region has 15 residues. The ends were cut back, 0 bases at V and 4 bases at J, with 10 bases in the middle. Germline V gene lookup returns CDR1 SGHRS and CDR2 YFSETQ. CDR3 DNA sequence: TGCGCCAGCAGCTTGGGAGGCGGGGCCACCGGGGAGCTGTTTTTT. Its protein product is CASSLGGGATGELFF.

The CDR3 loop reads CASIRDRGNEKLFF. The DNA for the CDR3 is TGTGCCAGCATCCGGGACAGGGGGAATGAAAAACTGTTTTTT. The chain recombines TRBV6-5 with TRBJ1-4; 11 bases match TRBD1. CDR3 length equals 14 residues. Germline CDR1 MNHEY, CDR2 SVGAGI. After removal of 7 bases from V and 5 bases from J, the junction contained 3 bases not matched to a gene.

The table lists this clone with a count of one. V is TRBV11-2 and J is TRBJ2-3; the match to TRBD2 covers 13 bases. CDR1 and CDR2 from the germline V gene are SGHAT and FQNNGV. V lost 5 bases, J lost 4 bases, and 6 bases stayed unmatched. The CDR3 covers 16 residues. The CDR3 reads CASSRKTSGGPDTQYF. CDR3 nucleotide sequence: TGTGCCAGCAGCCGAAAGACTAGCGGGGGGCCAGATACGCAGTATTTT. The whole variable domain, remainder taken from reference TRBV11-2 and TRBJ2-3, is EAGVAQSPRYKIIEKRQSVAFWCNPISGHATLYWYQQILGQGPKLLIQFQNNGVVDDSQLPKDRFSAERLKGVDSTLKIQPAKLEDSAVYLCASSRKTSGGPDTQYFGPGTRLTVL.

The chain recombines TRBV9 with TRBJ2-5; a weak D match, TRBD2 (6 bases). This CDR3 region has 14 residues. Germline values: CDR1 SGDLS, CDR2 YYNGEE. The V and J ends lost 0 bases and 7 bases respectively, with 13 bases between them. CDR3 in amino acids: CASSVAAGGGTQYF. The CDR3 bases are TGTGCCAGCAGCGTAGCTGCCGGGGGAGGGACCCAGTACTTC.

V is TRBV15 and J is TRBJ1-4; a weak D match, TRBD1 (5 bases). Germline lookup yields CDR1 LNHNV and CDR2 YYDKDF (reference sequence). The CDR3 consists of 15 residues. V lost 0 bases and J 8 bases, leaving 13 bases between the germline ends. The CDR3 sequence is CATSRDPGGDEKLFF. In DNA form, the CDR3 reads TGTGCCACCAGCAGAGATCCGGGGGGAGACGAAAAACTGTTTTTT.

The J gene is TRBJ1-4, the V gene TRBV30; TRBD1 might be the D (6 bases). This CDR3 has 18 amino acids. V was cut by 0 bases and J by 8 bases, with 25 bases left in between. The germline CDR1 and CDR2 sequences are GTSNPN and SVGIG (reference sequence). The CDR3 loop is CAWSVRPGQTVLREKLFF. In DNA, the CDR3 is TGTGCCTGGAGTGTAAGACCGGGACAAACGGTGCTTAGGGAAAAACTGTTTTTT. The whole variable domain, filled in from reference TRBV30 and TRBJ1-4, reads SQTIHQWPATLVQPVGSPLSLECTVEGTSNPNLYWYRQAAGRGLQLLFYSVGIGQISSEVPQNLSASRPQDRQFILSSKKLLLSDSGFYLCAWSVRPGQTVLREKLFFGSGTQLSVL.

The gene calls are TRBV4-1 and TRBJ1-1; D is possibly TRBD1 (6 bases). The germline V gene has CDR1 MGHRA and CDR2 YSYEKL. Trimming took 4 bases from V and 3 from J, leaving 21 bases between them. The CDR3 length is 17 residues. CDR3 DNA: TGCGCCAGCAGCCTCTCCACTCCGGGACACGGCGACACTGAAGCTTTCTTT. Residues: CASSLSTPGHGDTEAFF.